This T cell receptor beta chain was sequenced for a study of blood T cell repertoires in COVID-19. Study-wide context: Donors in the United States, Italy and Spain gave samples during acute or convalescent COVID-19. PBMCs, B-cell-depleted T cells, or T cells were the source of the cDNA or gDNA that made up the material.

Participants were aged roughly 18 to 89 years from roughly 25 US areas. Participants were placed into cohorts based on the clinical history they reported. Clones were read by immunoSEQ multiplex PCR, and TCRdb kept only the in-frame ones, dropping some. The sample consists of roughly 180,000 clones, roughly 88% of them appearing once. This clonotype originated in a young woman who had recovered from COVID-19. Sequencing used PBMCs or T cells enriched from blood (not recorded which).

CDR3 coding DNA: TGTGCCAGCAGTGAACGACAGACACTCACTGAAGCTTTCTTT. Translating gives CASSERQTLTEAFF. The chain joins TRBV2 to TRBJ1-1; D is possibly TRBD1 (5 bases). There are 14 residues in the CDR3. The V end lost 2 bases, the J end lost 4 bases, and 11 bases lay between the germline ends. Per the germline V gene, CDR1 is SNHLY and CDR2 is FYNNEI.